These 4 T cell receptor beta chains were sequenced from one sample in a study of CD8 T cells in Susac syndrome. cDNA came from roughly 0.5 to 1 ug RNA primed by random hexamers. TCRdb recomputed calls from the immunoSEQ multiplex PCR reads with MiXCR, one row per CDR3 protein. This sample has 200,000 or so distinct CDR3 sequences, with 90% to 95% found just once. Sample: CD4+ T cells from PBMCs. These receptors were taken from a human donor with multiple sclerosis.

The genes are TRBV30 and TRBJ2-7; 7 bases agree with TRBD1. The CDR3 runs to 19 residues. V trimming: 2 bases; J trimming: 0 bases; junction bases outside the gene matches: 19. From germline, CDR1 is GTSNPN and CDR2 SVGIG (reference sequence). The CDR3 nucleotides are TGTGCCTGGAGTCCCCTGACAGGGCCCCTCGCAGCCTCCTCCTACGAGCAGTACTTC. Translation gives CAWSPLTGPLAASSYEQYF.

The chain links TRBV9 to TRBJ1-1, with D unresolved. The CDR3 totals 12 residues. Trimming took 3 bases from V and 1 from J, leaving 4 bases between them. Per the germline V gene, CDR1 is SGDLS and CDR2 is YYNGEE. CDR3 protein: CASSAWNTEAFF. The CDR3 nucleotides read TGTGCCAGCAGCGCCTGGAACACTGAAGCTTTCTTT.

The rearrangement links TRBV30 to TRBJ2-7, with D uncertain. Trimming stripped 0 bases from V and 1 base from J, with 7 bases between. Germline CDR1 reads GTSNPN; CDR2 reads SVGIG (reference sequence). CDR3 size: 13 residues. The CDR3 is CAWSVGVSYEQYF. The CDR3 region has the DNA TGTGCCTGGAGTGTAGGCGTTTCCTACGAGCAGTACTTC.

CDR3 loop: CASRASVAGELFF. CDR3 bases: TGTGCCAGCAGGGCGAGTGTGGCCGGGGAGCTGTTTTTT. The V call is TRBV12-3 or TRBV12-4, the J call TRBJ2-2; D ambiguous. This CDR3 region has 13 residues. The V and J ends lost 6 bases and 6 bases respectively, with 11 bases between them.